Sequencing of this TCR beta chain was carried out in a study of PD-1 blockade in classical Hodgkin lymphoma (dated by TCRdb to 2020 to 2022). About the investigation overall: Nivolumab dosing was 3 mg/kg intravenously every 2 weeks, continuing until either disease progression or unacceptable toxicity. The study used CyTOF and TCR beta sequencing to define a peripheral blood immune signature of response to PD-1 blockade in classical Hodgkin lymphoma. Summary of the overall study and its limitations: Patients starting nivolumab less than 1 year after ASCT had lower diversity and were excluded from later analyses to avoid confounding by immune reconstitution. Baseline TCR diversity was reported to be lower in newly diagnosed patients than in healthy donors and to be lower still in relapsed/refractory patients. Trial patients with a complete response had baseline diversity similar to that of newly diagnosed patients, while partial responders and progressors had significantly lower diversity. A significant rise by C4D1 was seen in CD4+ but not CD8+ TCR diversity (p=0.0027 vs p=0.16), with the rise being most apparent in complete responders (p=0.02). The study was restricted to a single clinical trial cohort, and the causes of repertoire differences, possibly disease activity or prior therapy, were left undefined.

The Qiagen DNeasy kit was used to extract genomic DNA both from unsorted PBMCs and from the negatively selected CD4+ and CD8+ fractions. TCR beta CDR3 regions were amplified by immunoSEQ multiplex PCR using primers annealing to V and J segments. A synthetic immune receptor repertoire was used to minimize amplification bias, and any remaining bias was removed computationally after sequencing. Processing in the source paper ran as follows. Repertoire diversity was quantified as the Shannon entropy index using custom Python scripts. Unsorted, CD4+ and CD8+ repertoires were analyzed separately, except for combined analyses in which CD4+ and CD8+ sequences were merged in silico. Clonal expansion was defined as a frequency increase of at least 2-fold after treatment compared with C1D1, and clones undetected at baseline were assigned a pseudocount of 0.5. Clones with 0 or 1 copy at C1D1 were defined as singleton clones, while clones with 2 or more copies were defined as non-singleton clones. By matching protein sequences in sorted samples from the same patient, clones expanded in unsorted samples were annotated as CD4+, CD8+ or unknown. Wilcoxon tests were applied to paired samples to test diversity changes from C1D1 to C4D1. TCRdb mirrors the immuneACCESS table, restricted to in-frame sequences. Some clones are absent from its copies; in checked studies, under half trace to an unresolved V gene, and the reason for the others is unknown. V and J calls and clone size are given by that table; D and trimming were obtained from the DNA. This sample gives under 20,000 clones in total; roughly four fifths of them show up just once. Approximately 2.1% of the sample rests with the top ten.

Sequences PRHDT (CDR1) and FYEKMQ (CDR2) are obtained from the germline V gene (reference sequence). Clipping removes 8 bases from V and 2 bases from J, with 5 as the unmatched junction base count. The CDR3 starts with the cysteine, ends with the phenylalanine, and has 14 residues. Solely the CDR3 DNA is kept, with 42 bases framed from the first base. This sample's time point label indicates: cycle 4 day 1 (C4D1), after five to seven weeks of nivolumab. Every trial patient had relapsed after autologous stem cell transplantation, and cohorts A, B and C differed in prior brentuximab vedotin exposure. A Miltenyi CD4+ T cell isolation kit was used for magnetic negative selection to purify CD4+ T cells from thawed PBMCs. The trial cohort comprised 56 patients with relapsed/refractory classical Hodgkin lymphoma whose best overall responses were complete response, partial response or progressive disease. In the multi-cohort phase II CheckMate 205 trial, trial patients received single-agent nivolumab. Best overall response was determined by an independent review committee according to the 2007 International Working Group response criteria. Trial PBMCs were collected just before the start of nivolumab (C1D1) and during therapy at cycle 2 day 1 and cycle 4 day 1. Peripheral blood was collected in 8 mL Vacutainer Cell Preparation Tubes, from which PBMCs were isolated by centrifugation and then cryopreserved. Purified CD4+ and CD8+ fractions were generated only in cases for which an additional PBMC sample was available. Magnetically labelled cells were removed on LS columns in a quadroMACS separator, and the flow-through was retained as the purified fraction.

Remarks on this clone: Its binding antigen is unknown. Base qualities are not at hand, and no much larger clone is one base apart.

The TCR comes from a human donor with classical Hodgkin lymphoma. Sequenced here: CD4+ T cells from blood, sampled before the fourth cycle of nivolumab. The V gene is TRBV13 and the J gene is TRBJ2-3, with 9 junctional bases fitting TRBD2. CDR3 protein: CASWGGRATDTQYF. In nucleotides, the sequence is TGTGCCAGCTGGGGCGGGAGGGCCACAGATACGCAGTATTTT.